These T cell receptor beta chains were read from a single sample in a study of shared clonotypes between healthy human individuals. Measured with immunoSEQ multiplex PCR; TCRdb has only the in-frame clones, and not every one. The profile shows around 2.5 million clones, 93% of them singletons. The specimen sequenced was naive CD4+ T cells from PBMCs. These receptors were obtained from a man aged 18 to 30 in good health. Some clones in this sample may be carry-over from other donors' samples. Both conserved end residues are part of each CDR3. D genes are given only for firm matches. The size entry is marked missing in some rows and otherwise reads once, few, many or a size class.

. TRBJ2-1 14 TRBV28 . CASRDPALHNEQFF TGTGCCAGCAGAGATCCCGCATTACACAATGAGCAGTTCTTC
. TRBJ2-3 13 TRBV2 . CASNLNSADTQYF TGTGCCAGCAATCTGAACTCCGCAGATACGCAGTATTTT
. TRBJ1-1 14 TRBV4-1 once CASSQGTANTEAFF TGCGCCAGCAGCCAAGGGACAGCAAACACTGAAGCTTTCTTT
. TRBJ2-6 18 TRBV4-1 . CASSQVQPPASGANVLTF TGCGCCAGCAGCCAGGTACAGCCACCTGCCTCTGGGGCCAACGTCCTGACTTTC
TRBD1 TRBJ2-7 14 TRBV13 . CASSSRQGIYEQYF TGTGCCAGCAGCTCTCGACAGGGAATCTACGAGCAGTACTTC
. TRBJ1-5 15 TRBV18 . CASSLLSRNNQPQHF TGTGCCAGCTCACTCCTTTCGCGCAACAATCAGCCCCAGCATTTT
. TRBJ2-5 17 TRBV21-1 . CADASISSMARRETQYF TGTGCCGACGCCAGCATATCAAGTATGGCTAGGCGAGAGACCCAGTACTTC
TRBD1 TRBJ2-7 16 TRBV18 . CASSPRIQGSSYEQYF TGTGCCAGCTCACCGCGTATACAGGGGTCGTCCTACGAGCAGTACTTC
. TRBJ1-1 16 TRBV15 . CATSREGVVPNTEAFF TGTGCCACCAGCAGAGAGGGTGTGGTACCTAACACTGAAGCTTTCTTT
TRBD1 TRBJ2-5 13 TRBV5-1 . CASRTTGVETQYF TGCGCCAGCAGGACGACAGGGGTCGAGACCCAGTACTTC
. TRBJ1-5 14 TRBV19 . CASSTTGSNQPQHF TGTGCCAGTAGTACCACAGGGAGCAATCAGCCCCAGCATTTT
. TRBJ1-1 14 TRBV10-3 . CAISHRETNTEAFF TGTGCCATCAGTCACAGGGAGACTAACACTGAAGCTTTCTTT
TRBD2 TRBJ2-6 21 TRBV23-1 . CASSQRTSGWTFLSGANVLTF TGCGCCAGCAGTCAACGGACTAGCGGGTGGACTTTCCTATCTGGGGCCAACGTCCTGACTTTC
. TRBJ1-5 15 TRBV6-1 . CASSAFEFSNQPQHF TGTGCCAGCAGCGCTTTTGAGTTCAGCAATCAGCCCCAGCATTTT
TRBD1 TRBJ1-2 16 TRBV7-8 . CASSLVGDRGINGYTF TGTGCCAGCAGCTTAGTAGGGGACAGGGGTATCAATGGCTACACCTTC
TRBD1 TRBJ2-7 14 TRBV25-1 . CASSVDRAPYEQYF TGTGCCAGCAGTGTTGACAGGGCCCCCTACGAGCAGTACTTC
TRBD1 TRBJ1-2 15 TRBV7-2 . CASSLLGGAAYGYTF TGTGCCAGCAGCTTATTAGGGGGCGCAGCCTATGGCTACACCTTC
. TRBJ1-2 15 TRBV5-6 once CASSIRNRINYGYTF TGTGCCAGCAGCATCCGGAACAGGATCAACTATGGCTACACCTTC
. TRBJ1-4 14 TRBV6-5 . CASSTTRGSEKLFF TGTGCCAGCAGCACTACGAGGGGTAGTGAAAAACTGTTTTTT
. TRBJ2-3 13 TRBV6-5 . CASSTHYADTQYF TGTGCCAGCAGTACGCACTACGCAGATACGCAGTATTTT
. TRBJ2-1 14 TRBV11-2 . CASSLVGGINEQFF TGTGCCAGCAGCTTAGTAGGGGGTATCAATGAGCAGTTCTTC
. TRBJ2-1 15 TRBV27 . CASSLRADSYNEQFF TGTGCCAGCAGTTTAAGGGCAGACTCCTACAATGAGCAGTTCTTC
TRBD2 TRBJ2-5 12 TRBV29-1 . CSVYSGSETQYF TGCAGCGTTTATAGCGGGAGCGAGACCCAGTACTTC
TRBD2 TRBJ2-7 16 TRBV7-2 . CASSPGTSGGSYEQYF TGTGCCAGCAGCCCCGGGACTAGCGGGGGTAGCTACGAGCAGTACTTC
TRBD2 TRBJ2-5 14 TRBV7-7 . CATLGLAGKETQYF TGTGCCACCCTTGGACTAGCGGGAAAAGAGACCCAGTACTTC
. TRBJ1-3 16 TRBV28 once CASSPPLALDGNTIYF TGTGCCAGCAGTCCTCCCTTGGCTCTGGATGGAAACACCATATATTTT
. TRBJ2-7 11 TRBV28 . CASSLGAEQYF TGTGCCAGCAGTTTAGGAGCCGAGCAGTACTTC
. TRBJ2-7 15 TRBV5-1 . CASSLDGGPSYEQYF TGCGCCAGCAGCTTGGATGGCGGCCCCTCCTACGAGCAGTACTTC
. TRBJ1-5 12 TRBV19 few CASSGPGQPQHF TGTGCCAGTAGTGGTCCAGGTCAGCCCCAGCATTTT
TRBD2 TRBJ2-7 16 TRBV5-4 . CASSLPSGKSSYEQYF TGTGCCAGCAGCTTGCCTAGCGGAAAGAGCTCCTACGAGCAGTACTTC
TRBD1 TRBJ1-1 13 TRBV5-1 . CASSLTGKPEAFF TGCGCCAGCAGCCTGACAGGGAAGCCTGAAGCTTTCTTT
. TRBJ2-7 12 TRBV29-1 . CSVSGSRYEQYF TGCAGCGTCTCCGGGAGTCGGTACGAGCAGTACTTC
. TRBJ2-7 15 TRBV7-2 . CASSLTWTGTYEQYF TGTGCCAGCAGCTTAACGTGGACGGGAACCTACGAGCAGTACTTC
. TRBJ1-1 13 TRBV5-6 . CASRYNMNTEAFF TGTGCCAGCAGGTACAACATGAACACTGAAGCTTTCTTT
. TRBJ2-5 13 TRBV10-3 . CAIRTPGKETQYF TGTGCCATCAGGACCCCGGGAAAAGAGACCCAGTACTTC
TRBD2 TRBJ2-7 14 TRBV5-1 . CASSVSSGIYEQYF TGCGCCAGCAGCGTCTCTAGCGGGATTTACGAGCAGTACTTC
TRBD1 TRBJ2-7 14 TRBV19 once CASSRTGANYEQYF TGTGCCAGTAGTAGGACAGGGGCCAACTACGAGCAGTACTTC
. TRBJ1-2 13 TRBV28 once CASTPAGLFGYTF TGTGCCAGCACCCCCGCGGGTCTCTTCGGCTACACCTTC
. TRBJ1-6 15 TRBV28 . CASSRGPERNSPLHF TGTGCCAGCAGCCGGGGCCCGGAGCGGAATTCACCCCTCCACTTT
TRBD1 TRBJ1-4 14 TRBV19 . CASSTTGVNEKLFF TGTGCCAGTAGCACGACAGGGGTTAACGAAAAACTGTTTTTT
TRBD2 TRBJ2-5 15 TRBV7-9 . CASSRQTSGQETQYF TGTGCCAGCAGCCGCCAGACTAGCGGACAAGAGACCCAGTACTTC
. TRBJ2-3 16 TRBV4-1 . CASSQDLGGWGDTQYF TGCGCCAGCAGCCAAGATTTGGGGGGTTGGGGAGATACGCAGTATTTT
TRBD2 TRBJ2-3 16 TRBV9 . CASSGAAGVSTDTQYF TGTGCCAGCAGCGGAGCAGCGGGAGTTAGCACAGATACGCAGTATTTT
. TRBJ1-2 14 TRBV6-1 . CASSEFGGLYGYTF TGTGCCAGCAGTGAATTTGGGGGGCTCTATGGCTACACCTTC
. TRBJ1-3 14 TRBV7-2 . CASSLAGSGNTIYF TGTGCCAGCAGCTTAGCGGGGTCGGGGAACACCATATATTTT
. TRBJ1-4 13 TRBV29-1 . CSAHGHANEKLFF TGCAGCGCCCACGGACACGCTAATGAAAAACTGTTTTTT
. TRBJ2-7 14 TRBV6-5 . CASSYSIRNYEQYF TGTGCCAGCAGTTACTCGATCAGGAACTACGAGCAGTACTTC
TRBD1 TRBJ2-5 13 TRBV29-1 once CSVERTGEETQYF TGCAGCGTTGAACGGACAGGGGAGGAGACCCAGTACTTC
. TRBJ2-4 12 TRBV28 . CASSLTPRIQYF TGTGCCAGCAGCCTAACCCCGCGCATTCAGTACTTC
. TRBJ1-2 13 TRBV2 . CASSEIGAERYTF TGTGCCAGCAGTGAAATAGGAGCTGAGCGCTACACCTTC
. TRBJ1-2 15 TRBV28 . CASSPIGVGNYGYTF TGTGCCAGCAGTCCTATTGGGGTGGGTAACTATGGCTACACCTTC
. TRBJ2-6 15 TRBV5-1 once CASSSTGTGANVLTF TGCGCCAGCAGCTCAACAGGGACTGGGGCCAACGTCCTGACTTTC
. TRBJ2-3 15 TRBV7-2 . CASSLGGHSTDTQYF TGTGCCAGCAGCTTGGGGGGGCACAGCACAGATACGCAGTATTTT
. TRBJ2-2 16 TRBV5-1 . CASRSVLLANTGELFF TGCGCCAGCAGATCGGTGTTACTCGCGAACACCGGGGAGCTGTTTTTT